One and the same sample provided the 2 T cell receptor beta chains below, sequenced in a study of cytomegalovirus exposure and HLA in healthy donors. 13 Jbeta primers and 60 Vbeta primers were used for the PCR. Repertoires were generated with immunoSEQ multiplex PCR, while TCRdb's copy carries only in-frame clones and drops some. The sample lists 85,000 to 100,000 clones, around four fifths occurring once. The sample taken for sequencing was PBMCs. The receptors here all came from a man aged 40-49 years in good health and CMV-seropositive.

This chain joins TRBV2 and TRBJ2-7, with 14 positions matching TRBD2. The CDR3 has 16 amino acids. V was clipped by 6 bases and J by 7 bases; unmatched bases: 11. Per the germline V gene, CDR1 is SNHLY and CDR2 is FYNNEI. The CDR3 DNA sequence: TGTGCCAGCAGACTGGCCGGGACTAGCGGGAGCGGGGAGCAGTACTTC. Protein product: CASRLAGTSGSGEQYF.

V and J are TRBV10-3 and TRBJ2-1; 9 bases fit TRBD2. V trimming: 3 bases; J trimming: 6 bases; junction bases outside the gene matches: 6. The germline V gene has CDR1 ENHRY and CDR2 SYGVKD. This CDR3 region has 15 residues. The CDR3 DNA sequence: TGTGCCATCAGTGAAGGTAGCGGGAGAGGCAATGAGCAGTTCTTC. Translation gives CAISEGSGRGNEQFF.